This entry is about one T cell receptor (beta chain). Produced via immunoSEQ multiplex PCR; TCRdb's table is partial and in-frame only. Here the sample spans more than 80,000 clones, more than 85% being singletons. These data belong to a study of technical replicates of blood from a few donors. This CDR3 spans 13 amino acids. V was pared by 0 bases and J by 2 bases, with 8 bases between. Germline CDR1 reads SQVTM; CDR2 reads ANQGSEA. This chain connects TRBV29-1 to TRBJ2-7; D gene unclear. Material: T cells isolated from PBMCs. The receptor was isolated from a human donor in good health. The CDR3 nucleotides are TGCAGCGTTGAAGACCCACCTACCTACGAGCAGTACTTC. Its protein is CSVEDPPTYEQYF.